Given below is one T cell receptor beta chain in context. No antigen is known for it. One base away there is no much larger clone; base qualities are not given. Reading the germline V gene gives CDR1 MNHEY and CDR2 SVGAGI. The CDR3 holds 14 amino acids from the cysteine to the phenylalanine. The kept DNA is CDR3 alone, 42 bases in frame from the first base. The junction carries 12 bases between V and J, which are trimmed by 2 bases and 5 bases respectively. Sequencing used an Illumina HiSeq 1500. TCRdb handled the public reads itself, with Q25 trimming in fastp and clone calling in MiXCR, and kept productive beta chains. A single entry per CDR3 protein holds the most common genes and DNA from its merged rows. Here the sample has roughly 500,000 distinct CDR3 sequences; approximately 15% occur a single time. The ten largest clones represent roughly a quarter of the sample. These data are taken from a study of T cell repertoires in cytomegalovirus infection (dated by TCRdb to the late 2010s). Concerning the study at large: Donor HLA type was relevant to the analysis, as public TCR beta signatures indicated carriage of CMV infection together with the matching HLA type.

What the work shows at the level of the full study, not this receptor alone: The ex vivo response was dominated by HLA-C-restricted CMV-specific TCR beta clonotypes, which also provided the single most frequent clonotype in two of eight donors. Cumulative frequency of public TCR beta family members discriminated carriers of CMV infection plus the relevant HLA type in this cohort and an independent roughly 320-donor cohort.

Sequencing input: CD8+ T cells from PBMCs. The chain was built from TRBV6-5 and TRBJ2-5; TRBD1 is a possible D gene, resting on 5 matching bases. The TCR was taken from a human donor in good health (CMV status not recorded). Some clones in this sample may be carry-over from other donors' samples. The CDR3 in this case is CASSYEGPGETQYF. The base sequence is TGTGCCAGCAGTTACGAAGGGCCAGGGGAGACCCAGTACTTC.